This TCR beta chain came from a study of molecular identifiers for immune sequencing clone quantification. Via MiXCR, TCRdb re-called the PCR reads, giving one row per CDR3 protein. The sample contains some 320,000 distinct CDR3 sequences, about a fifth of which appear only once. Findings and caveats of the study: The share of molecules held by clones above 20 RNA copies was over 99% in effector cells and under 1% in naive cells.

This CDR3 spans 14 amino acids. V lost 7 bases and J lost 1, with 14 bases in between. From germline, CDR1 is SGHRS and CDR2 YFSETQ. This clonotype has a count of ten or more. What it binds is not known. This TCR came from a human donor in good health. Some libraries in this study had Jurkat cell RNA spiked in. Sequencing was done on a sample of naive CD8+ T cells from blood, with Jurkat cell RNA spiked in. Noted subset: FACS-sorted CD8+CD4-CCR7+CD45RA+ naive T cells. The chain couples TRBV5-1 to TRBJ1-1; unclear D gene. The CDR3 protein is CASGWNGPNTEAFF. The CDR3 DNA follows: TGCGCCAGCGGCTGGAACGGACCGAACACTGAAGCTTTCTTT.